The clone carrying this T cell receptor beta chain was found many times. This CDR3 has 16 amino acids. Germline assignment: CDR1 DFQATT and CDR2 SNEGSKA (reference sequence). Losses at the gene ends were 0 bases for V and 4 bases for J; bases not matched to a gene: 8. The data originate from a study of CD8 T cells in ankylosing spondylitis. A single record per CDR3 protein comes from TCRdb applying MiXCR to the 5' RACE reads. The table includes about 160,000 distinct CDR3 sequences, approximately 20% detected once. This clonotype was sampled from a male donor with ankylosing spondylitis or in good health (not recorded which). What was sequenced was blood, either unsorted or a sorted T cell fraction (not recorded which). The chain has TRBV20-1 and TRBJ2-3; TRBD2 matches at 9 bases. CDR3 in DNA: TGCAGTGCTAGAGATCGAATTAGCGGGAGATCAGATACGCAGTATTTT. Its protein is CSARDRISGRSDTQYF.